This T cell receptor (beta chain) was recorded in a study of Graves' ophthalmopathy and Graves' hyperthyroidism. The wider study: No ophthalmopathy within 18 months of follow-up signified stable hyperthyroidism. Findings and caveats of the study: Blood was where most expanded thyroid clonotypes above 0.001 frequency also turned up. Its predictions of ophthalmopathy progression gave the model 70.59% sensitivity and 72% to 85% specificity.

Beta-chain TCR CDR3 regions were amplified from RNA transcripts. The first-round RT-PCR employed HTBI primers together with the Qiagen OneStep RT-PCR kit. A multiplex PCR was then performed as the second round. From the multiplex PCR reads, TCRdb called clonotypes with MiXCR, one entry per CDR3 protein. This sample has roughly 1.1 million distinct CDR3 sequences; less than 45% occur once, and the top ten carry 11%. Germline V CDR1 and CDR2: ENHRY, SYGVKD. This CDR3 region has 15 residues. Germline trimming cut 6 bases from V and 6 bases from J; bases unmatched to any gene: 12. Hyperthyroidism patients, aged 18 to 65, were newly diagnosed, under 2 months' duration. This clonotype was recorded at least ten times. Its target is not known.

The chain has TRBV10-3 and TRBJ1-1, with 8 bases matching TRBD1. The TCR sequence derives from an adult man with Graves' hyperthyroidism. Material: peripheral blood or thyroid tissue (not recorded which). CDR3 nucleotide sequence: TGTGCCATCAGCGGCCACAGGGGGGTAGACGCTGAAGCTTTCTTT. Translation: CAISGHRGVDAEAFF.